Reported below is one T cell receptor beta chain. This clone has just a few counts. Its antigen is currently not known. Base qualities were left out, and no much larger clone turns up one base away. One collaborating source in Seattle enrolled patients while the patients were actively infected and followed the patients over time throughout the course of disease. Collaborating institutions collected whole blood in K2EDTA tubes following their own protocols. Collaborator samples were shipped for TCRbeta analysis as frozen whole blood, isolated PBMCs, or DNA extracted from either sample type. TCRbeta CDR3 regions were amplified from genomic DNA by means of the immunoSEQ Assay, a bias-controlled multiplex PCR. As for the authors' bioinformatics: The number of nucleated cells in each sample was estimated from the amplification of reference gene primers within the assay. To quantify the absolute abundance of each unique TCRbeta CDR3 rearrangement, sequence reads were collapsed and filtered. For each sample, productive Simpson clonality was calculated as the square root of Simpson's diversity index over productive rearrangements. Held by TCRdb, this immuneACCESS table contains in-frame sequences only and omits some clones. Under half of the omission traces to an unresolved V gene where checked; the cause of the rest is unknown. The D gene and trimming were derived from the DNA, and the V and J assignments and clone size from that table. For this sample there are 55,000 to 65,000 clones; about 81% appear just once. More than 30% of the sample belongs to the ten largest clones.

Clipping removes 6 bases from V and 1 base from J, with 5 as the unmatched junction base count. The CDR3 holds 14 amino acids from the cysteine to the phenylalanine. Just CDR3 DNA is preserved here, 42 bases in frame from base 1. CDR1 and CDR2 are drawn from the germline V gene: SNHLY, FYNNEI. The data derive from a study of blood T cell repertoires in COVID-19 (dated by TCRdb to 2019 to 2021). The study in broad terms: The collaborator samples originated in the United States, Italy and Spain and spanned the acute and convalescent phases of COVID-19. The material from the prospective study consisted of cDNA or gDNA derived from T cells, B-cell-depleted T cells, or PBMCs. Subjects who had been exposed to COVID-19, were actively infected with it, or had recovered from it provided the deeply sampled blood TCRbeta repertoires that made up the dataset. The repertoires were released in a freely available public database intended as a resource for research on the immune response to SARS-CoV-2. The samples were drawn from two sources: the first 160 participants of the ongoing ImmuneRACE study, and about 1,300 subjects contributed by 6 global collaborators. Nearly every sample came with metadata listing a de-identified subject ID, COVID-19 status, age in years and sex. Where available, HLA class I and class II types were obtained from metadata supplied by the sample provider rather than from assay-based typing. Results the study describes overall, beyond this receptor: The quantity of clinical and demographic metadata differed by source and by participant and was supplied without curation.

The chain is made from TRBV2 and TRBJ1-1, and TRBD1 aligns with 7 junction nucleotides. Input material: peripheral blood. This clonotype was obtained from a man aged 55-75 years with COVID-19, enrolled during active disease. The sequenced DNA is TGTGCCAGCAGGGTGGACAGGCCGAACACTGAAGCTTTCTTT. Its protein product is CASRVDRPNTEAFF.